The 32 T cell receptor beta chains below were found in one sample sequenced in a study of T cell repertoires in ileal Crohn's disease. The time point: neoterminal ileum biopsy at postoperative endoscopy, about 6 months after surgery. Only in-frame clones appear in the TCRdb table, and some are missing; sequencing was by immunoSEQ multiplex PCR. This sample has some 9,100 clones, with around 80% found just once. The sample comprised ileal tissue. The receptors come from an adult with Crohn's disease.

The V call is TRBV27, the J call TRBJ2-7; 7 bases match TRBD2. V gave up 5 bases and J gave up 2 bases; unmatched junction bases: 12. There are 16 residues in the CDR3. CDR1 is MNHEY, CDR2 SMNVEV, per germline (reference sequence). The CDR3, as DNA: TGTGCCAGCAGTCGGGGAACGGGGGGTTTCACCTACGAGCAGTACTTC. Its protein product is CASSRGTGGFTYEQYF.

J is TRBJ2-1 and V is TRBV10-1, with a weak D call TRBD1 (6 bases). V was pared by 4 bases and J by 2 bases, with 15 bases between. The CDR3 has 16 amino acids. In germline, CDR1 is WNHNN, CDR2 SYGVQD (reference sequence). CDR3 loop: CASSGSRDTPYNEQFF. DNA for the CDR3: TGCGCCAGCAGTGGTTCTCGGGACACCCCCTACAATGAGCAGTTCTTC.

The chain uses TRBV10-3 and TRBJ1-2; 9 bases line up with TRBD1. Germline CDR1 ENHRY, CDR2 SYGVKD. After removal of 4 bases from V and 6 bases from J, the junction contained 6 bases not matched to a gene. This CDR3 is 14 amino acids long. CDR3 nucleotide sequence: TGTGCCATCAGTGTCCGGGACAGGGAAGATGGCTACACCTTC. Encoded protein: CAISVRDREDGYTF.

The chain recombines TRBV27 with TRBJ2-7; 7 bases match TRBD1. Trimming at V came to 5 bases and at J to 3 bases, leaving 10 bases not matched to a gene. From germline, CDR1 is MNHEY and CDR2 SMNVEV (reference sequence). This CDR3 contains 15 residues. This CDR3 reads CASSLKGGYYYEQYF. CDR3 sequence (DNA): TGTGCCAGCAGTCTCAAAGGGGGCTACTACTACGAGCAGTACTTC.

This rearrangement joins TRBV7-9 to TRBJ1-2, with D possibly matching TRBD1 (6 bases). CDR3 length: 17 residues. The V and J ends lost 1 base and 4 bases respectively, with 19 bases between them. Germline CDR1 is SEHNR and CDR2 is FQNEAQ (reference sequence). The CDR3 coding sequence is TGTGCCAGCAGCTTAGAAGACGACAGGAAAAGAAGCTATGGCTACACCTTC. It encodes CASSLEDDRKRSYGYTF. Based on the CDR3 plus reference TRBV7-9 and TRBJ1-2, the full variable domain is DTGVSQNPRHKITKRGQNVTFRCDPISEHNRLYWYRQTLGQGPEFLTYFQNEAQLEKSRLLSDRFSAERPKGSFSTLEIQRTEQGDSAMYLCASSLEDDRKRSYGYTFGSGTRLTVV.

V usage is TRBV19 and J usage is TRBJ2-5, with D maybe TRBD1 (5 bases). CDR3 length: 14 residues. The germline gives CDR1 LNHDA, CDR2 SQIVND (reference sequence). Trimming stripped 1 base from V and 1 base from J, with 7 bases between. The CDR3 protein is CASSIVDSQETQYF. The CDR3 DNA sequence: TGTGCCAGTAGTATAGTCGACAGCCAAGAGACCCAGTACTTC.

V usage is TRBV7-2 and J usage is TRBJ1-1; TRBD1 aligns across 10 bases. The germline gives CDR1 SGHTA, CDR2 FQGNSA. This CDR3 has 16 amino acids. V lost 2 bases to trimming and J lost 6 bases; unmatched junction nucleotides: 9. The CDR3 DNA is TGTGCCAGCAGCTTATTCGGCGGAGGACAGGGGGCTGAAGCTTTCTTT. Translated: CASSLFGGGQGAEAFF.

For the CDR3, the DNA is TGTGCCAGTAGTATGGTAGGTGGAGGGCCTAGCACAGATACGCAGTATTTT. Residues: CASSMVGGGPSTDTQYF. The V call is TRBV19, the J call TRBJ2-3; tentative D call: TRBD2 (6 bases). Germline values: CDR1 LNHDA, CDR2 SQIVND (reference sequence). The CDR3 consists of 17 residues. The V gene lost 3 bases and the J gene lost 0 bases, with 16 bases spanning the gap.

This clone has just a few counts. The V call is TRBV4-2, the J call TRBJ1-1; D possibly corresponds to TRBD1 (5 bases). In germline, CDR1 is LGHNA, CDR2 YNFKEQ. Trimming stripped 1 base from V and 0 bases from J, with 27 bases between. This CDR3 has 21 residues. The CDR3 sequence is CASSQVRQTGLGLRMNTEAFF. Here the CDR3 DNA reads TGTGCCAGCAGCCAAGTGCGACAGACCGGTTTGGGACTAAGGATGAACACTGAAGCTTTCTTT.

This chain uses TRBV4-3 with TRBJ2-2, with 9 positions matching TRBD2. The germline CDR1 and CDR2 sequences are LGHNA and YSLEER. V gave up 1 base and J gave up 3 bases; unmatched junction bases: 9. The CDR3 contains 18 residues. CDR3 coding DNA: TGCGCCAGCAGCCAAGTATCCGTCCGACTAGCGGACACCGGGGAGCTGTTTTTT. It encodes CASSQVSVRLADTGELFF.

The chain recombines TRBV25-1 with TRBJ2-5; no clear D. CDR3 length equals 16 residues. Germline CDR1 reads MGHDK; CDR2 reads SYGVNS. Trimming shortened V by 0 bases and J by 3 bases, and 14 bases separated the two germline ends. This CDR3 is CASSEYFVLHKETQYF. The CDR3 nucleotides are TGTGCCAGCAGTGAATATTTCGTCTTACACAAAGAGACCCAGTACTTC.

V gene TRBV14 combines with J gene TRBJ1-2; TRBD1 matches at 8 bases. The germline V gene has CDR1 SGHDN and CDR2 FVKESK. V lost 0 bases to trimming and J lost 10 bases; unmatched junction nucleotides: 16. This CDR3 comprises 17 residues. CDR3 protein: CASSQEGVPRDRRDYTF. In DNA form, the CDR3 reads TGTGCCAGCAGCCAAGAAGGGGTCCCCCGGGACAGGAGGGACTACACCTTC.

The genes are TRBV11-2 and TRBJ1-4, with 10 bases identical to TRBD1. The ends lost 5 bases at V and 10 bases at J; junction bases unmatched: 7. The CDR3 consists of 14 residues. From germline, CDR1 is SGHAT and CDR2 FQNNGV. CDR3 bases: TGTGCCAGCAGCAGCGGGACAGGGGTGAGAAAACTGTTTTTT. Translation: CASSSGTGVRKLFF.

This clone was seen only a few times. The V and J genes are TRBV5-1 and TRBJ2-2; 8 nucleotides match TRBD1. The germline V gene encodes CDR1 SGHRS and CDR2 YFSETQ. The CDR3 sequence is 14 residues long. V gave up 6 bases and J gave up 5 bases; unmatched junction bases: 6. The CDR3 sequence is CASTGQGLTGELFF. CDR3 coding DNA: TGCGCCAGCACAGGACAGGGTTTAACCGGGGAGCTGTTTTTT.

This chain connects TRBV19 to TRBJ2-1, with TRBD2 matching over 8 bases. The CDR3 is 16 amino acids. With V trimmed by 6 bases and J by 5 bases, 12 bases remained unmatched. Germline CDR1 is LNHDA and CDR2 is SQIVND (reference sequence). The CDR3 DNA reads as TGTGCCAGTAGACCGAAAAGCGGGAGAGGGGACAATGAGCAGTTCTTC. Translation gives CASRPKSGRGDNEQFF.

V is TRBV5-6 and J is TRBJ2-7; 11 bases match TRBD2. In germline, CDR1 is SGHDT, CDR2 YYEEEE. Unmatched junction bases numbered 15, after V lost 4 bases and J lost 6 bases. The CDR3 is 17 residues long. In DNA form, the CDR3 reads TGTGCCAGCAGCCCTAAACCCTGGGCTAGCGGGAGGTCCGAGCAGTACTTC. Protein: CASSPKPWASGRSEQYF.

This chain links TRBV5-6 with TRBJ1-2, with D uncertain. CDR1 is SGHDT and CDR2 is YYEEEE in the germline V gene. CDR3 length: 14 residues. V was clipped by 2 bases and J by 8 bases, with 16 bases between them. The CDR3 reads CASSFSGSSFGYTF. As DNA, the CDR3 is TGTGCCAGCAGCTTTTCGGGATCATCCTTCGGCTACACCTTC.

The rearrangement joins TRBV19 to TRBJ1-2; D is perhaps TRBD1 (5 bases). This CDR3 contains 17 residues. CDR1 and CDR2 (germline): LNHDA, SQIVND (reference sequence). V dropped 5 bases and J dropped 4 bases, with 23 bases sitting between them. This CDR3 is CASSLRPGTDPIYGYTF. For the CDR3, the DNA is TGTGCCAGTAGTCTCCGACCCGGGACTGACCCCATCTATGGCTACACCTTC.

The CDR3 DNA follows: TGTGCCAGAAGCTACGCCGGGACTAGCGGGAGAGTATCCTACGAGCAGTACTTC. Translation gives CARSYAGTSGRVSYEQYF. The V call is TRBV7-5, the J call TRBJ2-7; the table's D call of TRBD2 was not tested on the DNA. TRBV7-5 is termed a pseudogene. The CDR3 is made up of 18 amino acids.

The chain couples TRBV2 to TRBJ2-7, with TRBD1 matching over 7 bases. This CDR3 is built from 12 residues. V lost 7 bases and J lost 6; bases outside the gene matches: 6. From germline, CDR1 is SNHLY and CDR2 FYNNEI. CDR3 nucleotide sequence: TGTGCCAGCAATAGACAGGGCCGCGAGCAGTACTTC. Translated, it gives CASNRQGREQYF.

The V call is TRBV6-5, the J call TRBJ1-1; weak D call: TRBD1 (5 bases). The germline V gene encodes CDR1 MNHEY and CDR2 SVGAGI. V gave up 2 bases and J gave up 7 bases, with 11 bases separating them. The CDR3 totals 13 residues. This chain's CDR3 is CASSYERGGEAFF. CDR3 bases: TGTGCCAGCAGTTACGAAAGGGGCGGTGAAGCTTTCTTT.

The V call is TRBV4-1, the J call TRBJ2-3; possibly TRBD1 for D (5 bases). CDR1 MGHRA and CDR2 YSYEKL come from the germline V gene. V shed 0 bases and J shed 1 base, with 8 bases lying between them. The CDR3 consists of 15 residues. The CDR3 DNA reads TGCGCCAGCAGCCAAGACAGGGCCCGCACAGATACGCAGTATTTT. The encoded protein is CASSQDRARTDTQYF.

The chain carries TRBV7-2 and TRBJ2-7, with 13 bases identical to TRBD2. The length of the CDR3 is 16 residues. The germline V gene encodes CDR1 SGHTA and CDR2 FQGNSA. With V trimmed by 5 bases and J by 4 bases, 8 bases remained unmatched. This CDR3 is CASSRGTSGIGYEQYF. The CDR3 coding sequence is TGTGCCAGCAGCCGCGGGACTAGCGGGATCGGGTACGAGCAGTACTTC.

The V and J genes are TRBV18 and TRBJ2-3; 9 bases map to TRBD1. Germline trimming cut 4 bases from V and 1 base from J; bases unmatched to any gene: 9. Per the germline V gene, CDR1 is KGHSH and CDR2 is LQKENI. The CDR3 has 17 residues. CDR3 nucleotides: TGTGCCAGCTCACTGTCCCGGGACAGGGTCGGCACAGATACGCAGTATTTT. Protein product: CASSLSRDRVGTDTQYF.

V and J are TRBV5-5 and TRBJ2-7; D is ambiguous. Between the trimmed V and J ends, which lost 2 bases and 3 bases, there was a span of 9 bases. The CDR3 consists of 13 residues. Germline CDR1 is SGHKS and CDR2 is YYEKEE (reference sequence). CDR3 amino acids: CASSLHSSYEQYF. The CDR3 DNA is TGTGCCAGCAGCTTACACAGTAGCTACGAGCAGTACTTC.

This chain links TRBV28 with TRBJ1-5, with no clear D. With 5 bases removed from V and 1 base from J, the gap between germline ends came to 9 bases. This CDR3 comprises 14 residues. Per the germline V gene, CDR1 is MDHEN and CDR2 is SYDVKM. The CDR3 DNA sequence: TGTGCCAGCAGTCCCCCTATCAGCAATCAGCCCCAGCATTTT. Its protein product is CASSPPISNQPQHF.

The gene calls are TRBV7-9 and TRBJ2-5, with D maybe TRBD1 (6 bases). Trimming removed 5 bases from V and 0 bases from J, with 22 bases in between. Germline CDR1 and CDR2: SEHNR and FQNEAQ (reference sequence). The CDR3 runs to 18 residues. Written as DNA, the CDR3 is TGTGCCAGCAGCATTTCCCCCGACAGGCGATACCACCAAGAGACCCAGTACTTC. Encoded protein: CASSISPDRRYHQETQYF.

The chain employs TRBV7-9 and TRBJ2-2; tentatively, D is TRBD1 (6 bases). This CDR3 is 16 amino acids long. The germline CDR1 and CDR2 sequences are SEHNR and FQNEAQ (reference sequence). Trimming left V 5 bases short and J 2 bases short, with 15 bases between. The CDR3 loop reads CASSPDSGFNTGELFF. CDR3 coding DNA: TGTGCCAGCAGCCCGGACAGCGGCTTTAACACCGGGGAGCTGTTTTTT. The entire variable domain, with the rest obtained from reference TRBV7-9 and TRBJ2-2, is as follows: DTGVSQNPRHKITKRGQNVTFRCDPISEHNRLYWYRQTLGQGPEFLTYFQNEAQLEKSRLLSDRFSAERPKGSFSTLEIQRTEQGDSAMYLCASSPDSGFNTGELFFGEGSRLTVL.

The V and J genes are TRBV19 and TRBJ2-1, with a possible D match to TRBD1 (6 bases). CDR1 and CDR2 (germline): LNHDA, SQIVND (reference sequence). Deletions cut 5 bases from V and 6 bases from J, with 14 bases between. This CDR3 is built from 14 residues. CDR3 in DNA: TGTGCCAGTAGTCAGAACAGGGCGGGCAATGAGCAGTTCTTC. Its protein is CASSQNRAGNEQFF. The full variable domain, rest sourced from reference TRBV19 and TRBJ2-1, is DGGITQSPKYLFRKEGQNVTLSCEQNLNHDAMYWYRQDPGQGLRLIYYSQIVNDFQKGDIAEGYSVSREKKESFPLTVTSAQKNPTAFYLCASSQNRAGNEQFFGPGTRLTVL.

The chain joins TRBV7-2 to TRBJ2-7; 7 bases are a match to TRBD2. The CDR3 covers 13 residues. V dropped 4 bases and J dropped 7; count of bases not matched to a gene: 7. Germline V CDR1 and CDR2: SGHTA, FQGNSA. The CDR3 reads CASSSRGSPEQYF. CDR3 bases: TGTGCCAGCAGCTCGCGGGGGTCCCCTGAGCAGTACTTC.

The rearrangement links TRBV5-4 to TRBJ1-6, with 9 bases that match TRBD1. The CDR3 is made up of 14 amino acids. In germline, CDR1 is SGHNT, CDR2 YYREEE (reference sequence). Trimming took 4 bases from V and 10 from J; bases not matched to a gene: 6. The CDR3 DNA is TGTGCCAGCAGCCCGGACAGGGGAGGCTCACCCCTCCACTTT. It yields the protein CASSPDRGGSPLHF.

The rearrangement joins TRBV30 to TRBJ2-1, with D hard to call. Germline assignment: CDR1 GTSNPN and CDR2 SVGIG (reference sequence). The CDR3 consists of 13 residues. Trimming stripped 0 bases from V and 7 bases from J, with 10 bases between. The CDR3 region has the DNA TGTGCCTGGAGTGTATTGGCAGCGAATGAGCAGTTCTTC. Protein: CAWSVLAANEQFF.